The clone carrying this T cell receptor (beta chain) showed up just a few times. What it binds is unknown. These data are taken from a study of blood T cells in healthy people across ages. Study outcomes and limitations: The study lacked donor CMV status, which possibly confounded expanded clonotype changes. Per-million-T-cell TCR beta diversity fell roughly linearly with age.

The second PCR ran roughly 7 to 11 cycles with a sample-barcoded 5' primer and J-beta primers. TCRdb passed the 5' RACE reads through MiXCR, listing each CDR3 protein once. The repertoire holds about 1.6 million distinct CDR3 sequences, with 30% to 35% as singletons. Germline CDR1 reads DFQATT; CDR2 reads SNEGSKA (reference sequence). This CDR3 contains 15 residues. The V segment lost 1 base and the J segment 4 bases; nucleotides outside the gene matches: 7. Each donor was a healthy Caucasian individual from Russia, aged about 6 to 95. Sequences were obtained from blood. This TCR came from a woman aged 25 to 39 in good health. V is TRBV20-1 and J is TRBJ2-3; 8 nucleotides line up with TRBD2. CDR3 sequence: CSARVSGASPDTQYF. The CDR3 bases are TGCAGTGCTAGAGTTAGCGGGGCTAGTCCAGATACGCAGTATTTT.